Described below is a single T cell receptor (beta chain) sequence and its context. The antigen it recognizes is unknown. This sample was included in a study of T cells expressing NK-cell markers (dated by TCRdb to 2018 to 2021). For the study in its entirety: About 8 donors provided sorted CD3+CD56+NKG2C+, CD3+CD56+NKG2C- and CD3+CD56-NKG2C+ T-cell subsets, whose TCR beta-chain repertoires were profiled. Of the eight sequenced donors, seven were found to be HCMV-seropositive and one was found to be HCMV-seronegative. All eight donors whose samples were sequenced were randomly selected healthy volunteers, three of them men and five women. The libraries were sequenced on Illumina HiSeq 2000/2500, MiSeq or NextSeq, producing 2 x 150 bp reads.

A commercial ELISA kit detecting HCMV-specific IgG in serum was used to determine HCMV serostatus. Peripheral blood mononuclear cells were isolated from blood by Ficoll density gradient centrifugation. Data came from an Illumina HiSeq 2000. TCR beta cDNA libraries were made by 5'RACE template switching that added a universal primer site and unique molecular identifiers. Synthesis of cDNA was primed from the TCR beta constant segment and was followed by two consecutive PCR amplification steps. The authors' analysis ran thus. MIGEC was used to demultiplex reads and group reads by UMI, and MiTCR was used to assemble and quantify clonotypes. Only TCR cDNA sequences supported by at least two reads were kept to exclude erroneous sequences. The tcR package was used for downstream repertoire analysis, and clonotypes were matched between fractions using CDR3 nucleotide sequence together with V segment. VDJmatch was used to annotate antigen specificity against VDJdb, with one amino acid substitution in CDR3 permitted. TCRdb reprocessed the reads and provides one entry for every CDR3 protein sequence; no DNA is given. These V and J calls originate from TCRdb's pipeline instead of the authors' own analysis. The table kept for this sample lists a few hundred thousand distinct CDR3 sequences. The ten largest clones represent around 5.2% of the sample.

Based on the germline V gene, the CDR1 and CDR2 sequences are SNHLY and FYNNEI. Including cysteine and phenylalanine, the CDR3 has 16 amino acids. The protein alone is recorded here. The research as a whole found: In over 5 donors, the dominant CD3+CD56+NKG2C+ clonotypes were among the top 10 CD8+ clonotypes and accounted for about 1.0-8% of CD8+ T cells. It remained unclear whether the expanded NKG2C-expressing T cell clones were specific for HCMV antigens. Those dominant clonotypes were again the most abundant among CD3+CD56-NKG2C+ cells in a few donors, at about 28.3-60.1%.

The rearrangement joined TRBV2 to TRBJ1-2; TCRdb lists TRBD1, though no DNA is available to test this call. The clonotype comes from a man aged 18-69 years in good health. Material for sequencing was blood T cells: a sorted CD56 or NKG2C T cell subset, CD4+ or CD8+ T cells, or bulk PBMC T cells (not recorded which). The CDR3 here reads CASSDGTGSFPYGYTF.